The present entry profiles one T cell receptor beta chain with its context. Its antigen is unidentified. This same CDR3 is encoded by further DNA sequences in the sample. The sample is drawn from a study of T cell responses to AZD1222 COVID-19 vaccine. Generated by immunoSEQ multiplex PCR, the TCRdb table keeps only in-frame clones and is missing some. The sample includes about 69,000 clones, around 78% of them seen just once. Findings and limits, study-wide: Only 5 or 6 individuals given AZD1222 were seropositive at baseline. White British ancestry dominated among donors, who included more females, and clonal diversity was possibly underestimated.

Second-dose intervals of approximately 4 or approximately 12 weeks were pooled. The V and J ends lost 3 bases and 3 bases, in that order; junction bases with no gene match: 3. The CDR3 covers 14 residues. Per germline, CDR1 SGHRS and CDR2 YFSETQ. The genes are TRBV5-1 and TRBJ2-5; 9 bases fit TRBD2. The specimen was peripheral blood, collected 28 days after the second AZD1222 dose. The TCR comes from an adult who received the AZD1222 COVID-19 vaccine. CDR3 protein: CASSSGLAEETQYF. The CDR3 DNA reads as TGCGCCAGCAGCTCGGGACTAGCTGAAGAGACCCAGTACTTC. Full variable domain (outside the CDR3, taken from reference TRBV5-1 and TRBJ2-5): KAGVTQTPRYLIKTRGQQVTLSCSPISGHRSVSWYQQTPGQGLQFLFEYFSETQRNKGNFPGRFSGRQFSNSRSEMNVSTLELGDSALYLCASSSGLAEETQYFGPGTRLLVL.